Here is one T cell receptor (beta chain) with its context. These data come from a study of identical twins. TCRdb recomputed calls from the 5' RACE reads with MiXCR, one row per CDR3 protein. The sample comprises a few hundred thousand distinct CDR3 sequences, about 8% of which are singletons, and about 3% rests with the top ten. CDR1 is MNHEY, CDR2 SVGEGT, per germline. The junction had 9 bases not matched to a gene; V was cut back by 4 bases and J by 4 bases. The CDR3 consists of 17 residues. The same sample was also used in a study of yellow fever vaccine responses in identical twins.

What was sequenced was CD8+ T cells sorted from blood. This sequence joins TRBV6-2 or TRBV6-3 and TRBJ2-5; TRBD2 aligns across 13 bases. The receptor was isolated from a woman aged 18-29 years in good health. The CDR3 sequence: CASSSRTSGSPPETQYF. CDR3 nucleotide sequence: TGTGCCAGCAGTTCCCGGACTAGCGGGAGCCCTCCAGAGACCCAGTACTTC.